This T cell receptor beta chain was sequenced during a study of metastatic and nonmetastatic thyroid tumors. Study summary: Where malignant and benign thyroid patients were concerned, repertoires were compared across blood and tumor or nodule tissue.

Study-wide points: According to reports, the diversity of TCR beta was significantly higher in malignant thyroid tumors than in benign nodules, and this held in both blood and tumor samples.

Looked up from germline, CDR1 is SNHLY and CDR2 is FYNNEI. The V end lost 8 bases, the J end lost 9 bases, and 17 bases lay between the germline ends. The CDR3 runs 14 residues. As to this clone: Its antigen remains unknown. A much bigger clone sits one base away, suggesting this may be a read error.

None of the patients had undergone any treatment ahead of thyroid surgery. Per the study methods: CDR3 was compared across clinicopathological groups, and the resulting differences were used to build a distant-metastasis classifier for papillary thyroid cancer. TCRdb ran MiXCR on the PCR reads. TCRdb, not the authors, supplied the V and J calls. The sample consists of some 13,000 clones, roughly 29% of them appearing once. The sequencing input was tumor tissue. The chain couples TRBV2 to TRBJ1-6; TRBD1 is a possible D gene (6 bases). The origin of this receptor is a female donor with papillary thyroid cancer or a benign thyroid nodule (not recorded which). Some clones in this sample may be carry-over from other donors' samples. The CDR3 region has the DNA TGTGCCAGCGGAGGGGGGTGGGCGTTTTCACCCCTCCACTTT. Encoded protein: CASGGGWAFSPLHF.